The rows below give T cell receptor beta chains drawn from one sample of a study of blood T cell repertoires in COVID-19. Assay used: immunoSEQ multiplex PCR; TCRdb lists only in-frame clones, some missing. The sample has over 300,000 clones, 85% to 90% seen once; the top ten hold about 7%. The sample comprised peripheral blood. These receptors were collected from a young man with active or convalescent COVID-19. Each CDR3 is given with its conserved first and last residue. D genes are given only for firm matches. Size is stated for part of the rows, as once, few or many counts, or as a class when the clone is expanded.

CDR3: CASTQRAGAHSPLHF
DNA: TGTGCCAGCACCCAGCGAGCAGGGGCACATTCACCCCTCCACTTT
size: .
V: TRBV5-6
D: .
J: TRBJ1-6

CDR3: CATSRDRNTGELFF
DNA: TGTGCCACCAGCAGGGACAGGAACACCGGGGAGCTGTTTTTT
size: .
V: TRBV15
D: .
J: TRBJ2-2

CDR3: CASSLSATLHEKLFF
DNA: TGTGCCAGCAGTCTATCAGCGACTCTCCATGAAAAACTGTTTTTT
size: .
V: TRBV27
D: .
J: TRBJ1-4

CDR3: CASSGQRYQETQYF
DNA: TGTGCCAGCAGCGGACAGCGGTACCAAGAGACCCAGTACTTC
size: .
V: TRBV6-6
D: .
J: TRBJ2-5

CDR3: CASSQVSVKLFF
DNA: TGTGCCAGCAGCCAAGTTTCCGTAAAACTGTTTTTT
size: .
V: TRBV14
D: .
J: TRBJ1-4

CDR3: CASSPRGLWPQHF
DNA: TGTGCCAGCAGCCCCAGGGGGCTGTGGCCCCAGCATTTT
size: .
V: TRBV3-1/TRBV3-2
D: TRBD1
J: TRBJ1-5

CDR3: CASSPGLAGGNEQYF
DNA: TGTGCCAGCAGCCCGGGACTAGCGGGGGGTAACGAGCAGTACTTC
size: .
V: TRBV3-1/TRBV3-2
D: TRBD2
J: TRBJ2-7

CDR3: CASSPRSGLDLKTQYF
DNA: TGTGCCAGCAGCCCAAGGTCCGGACTAGATTTGAAGACCCAGTACTTC
size: .
V: TRBV14
D: TRBD2
J: TRBJ2-5

CDR3: CASSLGASAQYF
DNA: TGTGCCAGCAGCTTGGGGGCTAGTGCGCAGTATTTT
size: once
V: TRBV11-2
D: .
J: TRBJ2-3

CDR3: CASSPAYEQYF
DNA: TGTGCCAGCAGTCCGGCCTACGAGCAGTACTTC
size: .
V: TRBV12-3/TRBV12-4
D: .
J: TRBJ2-7

CDR3: CASSKPGHFYNEQFF
DNA: TGTGCCAGCAGTAAGCCGGGACATTTCTACAATGAGCAGTTCTTC
size: .
V: TRBV27
D: .
J: TRBJ2-1

CDR3: CASSDRVSTEAFF
DNA: TGTGCCAGTTCTGACAGGGTATCCACTGAAGCTTTCTTT
size: once
V: TRBV27
D: TRBD1
J: TRBJ1-1

CDR3: CASSYRQDYEQYF
DNA: TGTGCCAGCAGTTACCGACAGGACTACGAGCAGTACTTC
size: .
V: TRBV6-5
D: .
J: TRBJ2-7

CDR3: CASSFVVRGPYEQYF
DNA: TGTGCCAGCAGTTTTGTAGTCAGGGGTCCCTACGAGCAGTACTTC
size: .
V: TRBV28
D: .
J: TRBJ2-7

CDR3: CASSQRGYEQYF
DNA: TGTGCCAGCAGCCAACGCGGGTACGAGCAGTACTTC
size: .
V: TRBV7-9
D: .
J: TRBJ2-7

CDR3: CASSRSPLYTGELFF
DNA: TGTGCCAGTAGTCGGTCGCCTCTTTACACCGGGGAGCTGTTTTTT
size: .
V: TRBV19
D: .
J: TRBJ2-2

CDR3: CASRAAFGQGYGYTF
DNA: TGTGCCAGCAGAGCAGCATTTGGACAGGGCTATGGCTACACCTTC
size: .
V: TRBV28
D: TRBD1
J: TRBJ1-2

CDR3: CASTLGEGKSF
DNA: TGTGCCAGCACCCTAGGGGAGGGGAAAAGCTTT
size: .
V: TRBV28
D: .
J: TRBJ1-5

CDR3: CASSRDAGEAFF
DNA: TGTGCCAGCAGCCGAGATGCGGGTGAAGCTTTCTTT
size: once
V: TRBV12-3/TRBV12-4
D: .
J: TRBJ1-1

CDR3: CAWTGSGRETQYF
DNA: TGTGCCTGGACAGGGTCTGGGCGGGAGACCCAGTACTTC
size: .
V: TRBV30
D: .
J: TRBJ2-5

CDR3: CASSLVSLETQYF
DNA: TGTGCCAGCAGTTTAGTTAGCTTGGAGACCCAGTACTTC
size: once
V: TRBV28
D: .
J: TRBJ2-5

CDR3: CAWSGAGGWEKLFF
DNA: TGTGCCTGGAGTGGAGCAGGGGGATGGGAAAAACTGTTTTTT
size: .
V: TRBV30
D: TRBD1
J: TRBJ1-4

CDR3: CASSPAGGETQYF
DNA: TGCGCCAGCAGCCCCGCCGGGGGAGAGACCCAGTACTTC
size: .
V: TRBV4-1
D: .
J: TRBJ2-5

CDR3: CASRNHLSSGVETQYF
DNA: TGTGCCAGCAGGAACCACCTCTCTAGCGGGGTGGAGACCCAGTACTTC
size: .
V: TRBV27
D: TRBD2
J: TRBJ2-5

CDR3: CASSSSLGGREQYF
DNA: TGTGCCAGCAGTTCCTCCTTAGGCGGGAGGGAGCAGTACTTC
size: .
V: TRBV6-5
D: TRBD2
J: TRBJ2-7

CDR3: CASSLTPTGLEAFF
DNA: TGTGCCAGCAGCTTAACCCCGACAGGCCTCGAAGCTTTCTTT
size: .
V: TRBV7-3
D: .
J: TRBJ1-1

CDR3: CSSKFWQGGTGELFF
DNA: TGCAGCTCGAAGTTCTGGCAGGGTGGCACCGGGGAGCTGTTTTTT
size: .
V: TRBV29-1
D: .
J: TRBJ2-2

CDR3: CASSLDGTTSAGELFF
DNA: TGTGCCAGCAGCCTAGACGGGACTACTAGCGCCGGGGAGCTGTTTTTT
size: .
V: TRBV7-9
D: TRBD2
J: TRBJ2-2

CDR3: CASSPQGNTEAFF
DNA: TGCGCCAGCAGCCCACAGGGAAACACTGAAGCTTTCTTT
size: few
V: TRBV5-1
D: .
J: TRBJ1-1

CDR3: CASSPGAGQGIYEQYF
DNA: TGTGCCAGCAGCCCCGGCGCGGGACAGGGAATCTACGAGCAGTACTTC
size: .
V: TRBV7-6
D: TRBD1
J: TRBJ2-7

CDR3: CAIGDEQGVAEAFF
DNA: TGTGCCATCGGGGATGAACAGGGGGTGGCTGAAGCTTTCTTT
size: .
V: TRBV10-3
D: TRBD1
J: TRBJ1-1

CDR3: CASSPGGGSDYGYTF
DNA: TGTGCCAGCAGCCCGGGAGGTGGCAGCGACTATGGCTACACCTTC
size: once
V: TRBV7-9
D: .
J: TRBJ1-2

CDR3: CASSLTGQIIQETQYF
DNA: TGTGCCAGCAGCTTAACCGGACAGATCATTCAAGAGACCCAGTACTTC
size: .
V: TRBV7-3
D: .
J: TRBJ2-5

CDR3: CARPTGCGYQPQHF
DNA: TGCGCCAGACCAACAGGGTGTGGTTATCAGCCCCAGCATTTT
size: .
V: TRBV10-1
D: .
J: TRBJ1-5

CDR3: CASSTAGGSYNEQFF
DNA: TGTGCCAGCAGCACTGCGGGGGGCTCCTACAATGAGCAGTTCTTC
size: .
V: TRBV9
D: TRBD2
J: TRBJ2-1

CDR3: CASSIGSHGGYEQYF
DNA: TGTGCCAGTAGTATAGGTTCGCATGGAGGCTACGAGCAGTACTTC
size: .
V: TRBV19
D: .
J: TRBJ2-7

CDR3: CASRQTTRTGEAFF
DNA: TGTGCCAGCAGACAGACAACCCGGACGGGAGAAGCTTTCTTT
size: once
V: TRBV28
D: .
J: TRBJ1-1

CDR3: CSVEPTSELHNEQFF
DNA: TGCAGCGTTGAACCAACTAGCGAGCTACACAATGAGCAGTTCTTC
size: .
V: TRBV29-1
D: TRBD2
J: TRBJ2-1

CDR3: CASSPRETQYF
DNA: TGTGCCAGCAGCCCCAGGGAGACCCAGTACTTC
size: once
V: TRBV7-3
D: .
J: TRBJ2-5

CDR3: CASSQADTNTGELFF
DNA: TGTGCCAGCAGCCAAGCTGACACGAACACCGGGGAGCTGTTTTTT
size: .
V: TRBV4-2
D: .
J: TRBJ2-2

CDR3: CASSPWGTKNYEQYF
DNA: TGTGCCAGCAGCCCATGGGGGACAAAAAACTACGAGCAGTACTTC
size: .
V: TRBV6-2/TRBV6-3
D: .
J: TRBJ2-7

CDR3: CASRERRMNTGELFF
DNA: TGTGCCAGCAGGGAGAGACGGATGAACACCGGGGAGCTGTTTTTT
size: .
V: TRBV6-5
D: .
J: TRBJ2-2

CDR3: CATNHPGAGNSPLHF
DNA: TGTGCCACTAATCACCCCGGGGCGGGGAATTCACCCCTCCACTTT
size: .
V: TRBV28
D: .
J: TRBJ1-6

CDR3: CASSHRTGSMNTEAFF
DNA: TGTGCCAGCAGCCACCGGACAGGGTCCATGAACACTGAAGCTTTCTTT
size: .
V: TRBV11-3
D: TRBD1
J: TRBJ1-1

CDR3: CASSRGTENTGELFF
DNA: TGCGCCAGCAGCCGAGGGACAGAGAACACCGGGGAGCTGTTTTTT
size: .
V: TRBV5-1
D: TRBD1
J: TRBJ2-2

CDR3: CASSQVKTSGNEQFF
DNA: TGCGCCAGCAGCCAAGTCAAGACTAGCGGAAATGAGCAGTTCTTC
size: .
V: TRBV4-3
D: TRBD2
J: TRBJ2-1

CDR3: CASSQDRGSPYEQYF
DNA: TGCGCCAGCAGCCAAGACAGGGGTTCACCCTACGAGCAGTACTTC
size: .
V: TRBV4-3
D: .
J: TRBJ2-7

CDR3: CASSPATGGPGTDTQYF
DNA: TGTGCCAGCTCACCAGCGACGGGGGGGCCTGGCACAGATACGCAGTATTTT
size: .
V: TRBV18
D: TRBD2
J: TRBJ2-3

CDR3: CASRVGQGLNSPLHF
DNA: TGTGCCAGCAGGGTCGGACAGGGGCTTAATTCACCCCTCCACTTT
size: .
V: TRBV25-1
D: TRBD1
J: TRBJ1-6

CDR3: CASSLGAAEKLFF
DNA: TGTGCCAGCAGCTTAGGGGCAGCTGAAAAACTGTTTTTT
size: .
V: TRBV7-8
D: .
J: TRBJ1-4

CDR3: CASSPGQGANYGYTF
DNA: TGTGCCAGCAGTCCCGGACAGGGGGCTAACTATGGCTACACCTTC
size: .
V: TRBV2
D: TRBD1
J: TRBJ1-2